This TCR beta chain originates from a study of blood T cell repertoires in COVID-19. TCRdb's table, derived via immunoSEQ multiplex PCR, lists solely in-frame clones and lacks some. In the table there are roughly 430,000 clones, about 88% of which are singletons. V lost 7 bases and J lost 7, with 20 bases in between. The CDR3 is 16 residues long. CDR1 and CDR2 (germline): SGHTA, FQGNSA. The TCR comes from a woman younger than 35 who had been exposed to COVID-19. The specimen sequenced was PBMCs or T cells enriched from blood (not recorded which). This sequence joins TRBV7-2 and TRBJ1-6, with D possibly being TRBD1 (5 bases). The CDR3 protein is CASTQNAVTANSPLHF. The CDR3 DNA reads TGTGCCAGCACTCAGAACGCCGTGACAGCAAATTCACCCCTCCACTTT.